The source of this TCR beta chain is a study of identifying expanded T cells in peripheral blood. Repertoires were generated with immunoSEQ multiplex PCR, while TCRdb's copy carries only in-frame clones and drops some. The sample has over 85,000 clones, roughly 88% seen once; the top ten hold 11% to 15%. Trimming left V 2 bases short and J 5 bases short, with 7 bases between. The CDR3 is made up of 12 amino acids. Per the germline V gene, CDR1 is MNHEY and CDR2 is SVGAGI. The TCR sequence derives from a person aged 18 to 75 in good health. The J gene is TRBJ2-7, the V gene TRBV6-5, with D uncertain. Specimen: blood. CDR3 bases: TGTGCCAGCAGTTACGGTGTTAACGAGCAGTACTTC. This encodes CASSYGVNEQYF.